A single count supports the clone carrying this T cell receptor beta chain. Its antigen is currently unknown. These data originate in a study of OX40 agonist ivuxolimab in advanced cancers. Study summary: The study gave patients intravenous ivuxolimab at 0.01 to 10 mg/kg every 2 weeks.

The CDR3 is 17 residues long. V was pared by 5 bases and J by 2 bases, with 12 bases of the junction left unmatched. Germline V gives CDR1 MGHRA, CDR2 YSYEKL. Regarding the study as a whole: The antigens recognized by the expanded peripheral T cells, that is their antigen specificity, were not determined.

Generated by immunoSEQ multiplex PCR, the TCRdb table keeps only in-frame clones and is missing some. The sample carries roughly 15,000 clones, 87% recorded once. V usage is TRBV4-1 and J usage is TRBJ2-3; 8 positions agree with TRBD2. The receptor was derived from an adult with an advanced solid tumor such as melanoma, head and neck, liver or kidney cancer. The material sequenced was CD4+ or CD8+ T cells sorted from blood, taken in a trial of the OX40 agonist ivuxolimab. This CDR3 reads CASSSRLGSGITDTQYF. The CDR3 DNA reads TGCGCCAGCAGCTCCCGGCTAGGTAGCGGGATCACAGATACGCAGTATTTT.